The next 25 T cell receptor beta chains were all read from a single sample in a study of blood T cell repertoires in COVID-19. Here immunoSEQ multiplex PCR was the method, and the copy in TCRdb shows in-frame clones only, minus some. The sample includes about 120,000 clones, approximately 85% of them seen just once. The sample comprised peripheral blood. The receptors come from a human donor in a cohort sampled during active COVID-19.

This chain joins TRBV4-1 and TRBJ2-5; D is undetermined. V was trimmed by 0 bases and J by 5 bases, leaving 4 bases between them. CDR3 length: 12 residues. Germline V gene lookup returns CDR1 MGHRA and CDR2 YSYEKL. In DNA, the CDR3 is TGCGCCAGCAGCCAAGATCTCGAGACCCAGTACTTC. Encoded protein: CASSQDLETQYF.

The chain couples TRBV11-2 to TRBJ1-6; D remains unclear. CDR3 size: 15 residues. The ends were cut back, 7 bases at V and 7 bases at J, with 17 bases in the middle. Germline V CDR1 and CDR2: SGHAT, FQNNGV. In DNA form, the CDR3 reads TGTGCCAGCAACCCCGCGTACCGCACGAATTCACCCCTCCACTTT. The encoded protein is CASNPAYRTNSPLHF.

The CDR3 spells CSVAIAGGPYEQYF. As DNA, the CDR3 is TGCAGCGTTGCGATAGCGGGGGGGCCCTACGAGCAGTACTTC. V gene TRBV29-1 combines with J gene TRBJ2-7, with TRBD2 identical over 11 bases. V was pared by 4 bases and J by 2 bases, with 4 bases of the junction left unmatched. Germline-derived CDR1 and CDR2 are SQVTM and ANQGSEA. This CDR3 has 14 residues.

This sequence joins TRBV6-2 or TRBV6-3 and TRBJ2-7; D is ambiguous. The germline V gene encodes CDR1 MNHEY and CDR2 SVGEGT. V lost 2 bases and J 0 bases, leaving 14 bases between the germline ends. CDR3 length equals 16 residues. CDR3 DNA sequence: TGTGCCAGCAGTTACGAAAAACAGAGTGTCTCCTACGAGCAGTACTTC. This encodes CASSYEKQSVSYEQYF.

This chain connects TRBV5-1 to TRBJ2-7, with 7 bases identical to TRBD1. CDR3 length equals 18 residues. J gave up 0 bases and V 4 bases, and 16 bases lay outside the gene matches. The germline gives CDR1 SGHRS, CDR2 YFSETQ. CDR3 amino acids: CASSELGVAGGSSYEQYF. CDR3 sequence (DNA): TGCGCCAGCAGCGAGCTTGGAGTTGCAGGGGGAAGCTCCTACGAGCAGTACTTC.

The DNA of the CDR3 is TGTGCCAGCAGTGAAGCGTCGTACGGGATTCCCTACGAGCAGTACTTC. This translates into CASSEASYGIPYEQYF. The gene calls are TRBV6-1 and TRBJ2-7; tentative D call: TRBD2 (5 bases). CDR1 is MNHNS, CDR2 SASEGT, per germline. The CDR3 contains 16 residues. V lost 0 bases and J lost 2, with 14 bases in between.

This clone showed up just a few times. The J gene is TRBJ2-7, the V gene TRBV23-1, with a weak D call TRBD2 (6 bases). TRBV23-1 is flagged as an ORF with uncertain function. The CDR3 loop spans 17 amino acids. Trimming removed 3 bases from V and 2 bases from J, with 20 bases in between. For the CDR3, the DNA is TGCGCCAGCAGTCAGGGGGGTGGGGGACCGAAGACCTACGAGCAGTACTTC. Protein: CASSQGGGGPKTYEQYF.

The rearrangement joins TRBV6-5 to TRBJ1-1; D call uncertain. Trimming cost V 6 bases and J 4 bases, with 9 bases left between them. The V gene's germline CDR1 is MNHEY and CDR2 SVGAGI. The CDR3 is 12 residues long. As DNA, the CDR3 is TGTGCCAGCAGAGACATTCGCACTGAAGCTTTCTTT. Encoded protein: CASRDIRTEAFF.

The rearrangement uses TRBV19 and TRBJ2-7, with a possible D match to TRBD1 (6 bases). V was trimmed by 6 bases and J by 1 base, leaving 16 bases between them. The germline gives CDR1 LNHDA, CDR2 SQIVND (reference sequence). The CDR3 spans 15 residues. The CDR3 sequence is CASSAKTGGSYEQYF. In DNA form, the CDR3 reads TGTGCCAGTAGCGCGAAGACAGGCGGATCCTACGAGCAGTACTTC.

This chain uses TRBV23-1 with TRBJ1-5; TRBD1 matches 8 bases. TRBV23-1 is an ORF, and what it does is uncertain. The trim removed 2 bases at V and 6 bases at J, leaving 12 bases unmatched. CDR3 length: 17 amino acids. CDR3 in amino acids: CASSQDRGQVGIQPQHF. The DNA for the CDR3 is TGCGCCAGCAGTCAAGACCGGGGACAGGTCGGTATTCAGCCCCAGCATTTT.

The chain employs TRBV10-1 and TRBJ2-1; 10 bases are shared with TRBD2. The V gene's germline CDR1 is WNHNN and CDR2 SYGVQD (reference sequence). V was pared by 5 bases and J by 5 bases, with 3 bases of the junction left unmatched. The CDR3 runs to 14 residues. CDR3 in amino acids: CASSSGGADNEQFF. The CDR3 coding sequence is TGCGCCAGCAGTAGCGGGGGGGCCGACAATGAGCAGTTCTTC.

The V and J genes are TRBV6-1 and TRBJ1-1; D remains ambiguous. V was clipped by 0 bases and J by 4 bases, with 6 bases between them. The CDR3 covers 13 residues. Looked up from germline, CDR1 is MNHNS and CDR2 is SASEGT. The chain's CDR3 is CASSEAGSTEAFF. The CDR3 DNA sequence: TGTGCCAGCAGTGAAGCAGGGAGCACTGAAGCTTTCTTT.

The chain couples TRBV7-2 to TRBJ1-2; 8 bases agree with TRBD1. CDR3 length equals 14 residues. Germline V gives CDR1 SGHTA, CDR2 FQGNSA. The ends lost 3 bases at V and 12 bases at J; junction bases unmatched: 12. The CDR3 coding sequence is TGTGCCAGCAGCTTGGACAGGGACCTAGGTGTAGACACCTTC. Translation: CASSLDRDLGVDTF.

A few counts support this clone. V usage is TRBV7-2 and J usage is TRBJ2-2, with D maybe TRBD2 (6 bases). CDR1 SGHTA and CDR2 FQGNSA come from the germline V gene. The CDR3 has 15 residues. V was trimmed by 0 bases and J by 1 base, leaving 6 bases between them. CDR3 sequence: CASSLAGLNTGELFF. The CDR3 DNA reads TGTGCCAGCAGCTTAGCGGGACTGAACACCGGGGAGCTGTTTTTT.

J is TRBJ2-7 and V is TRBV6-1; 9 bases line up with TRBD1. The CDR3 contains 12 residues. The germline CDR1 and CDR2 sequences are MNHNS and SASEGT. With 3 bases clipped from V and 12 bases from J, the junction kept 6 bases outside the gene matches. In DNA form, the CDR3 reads TGTGCCAGCAGTGAGGGGGACAGGGCGCGGTACTTC. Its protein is CASSEGDRARYF.

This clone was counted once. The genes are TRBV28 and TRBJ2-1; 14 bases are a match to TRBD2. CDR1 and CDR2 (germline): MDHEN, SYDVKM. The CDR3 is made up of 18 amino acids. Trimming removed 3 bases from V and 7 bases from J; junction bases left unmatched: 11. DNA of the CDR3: TGTGCCAGCAGTTTCGGACTAGCGGGGGGTTTCGGGGCAAATGAGCAGTTCTTC. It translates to CASSFGLAGGFGANEQFF.

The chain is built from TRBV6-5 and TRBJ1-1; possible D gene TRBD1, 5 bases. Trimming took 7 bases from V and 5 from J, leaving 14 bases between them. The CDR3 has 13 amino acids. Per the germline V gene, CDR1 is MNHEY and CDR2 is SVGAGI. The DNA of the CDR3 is TGTGCCAGCACCGGACGGGGGGAGACTGAAGCTTTCTTT. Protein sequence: CASTGRGETEAFF.

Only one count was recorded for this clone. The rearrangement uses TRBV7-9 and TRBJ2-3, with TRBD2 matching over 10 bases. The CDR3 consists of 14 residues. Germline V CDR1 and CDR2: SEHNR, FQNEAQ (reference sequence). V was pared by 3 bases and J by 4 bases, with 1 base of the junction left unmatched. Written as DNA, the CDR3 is TGTGCCAGCAGCTTGCTAGCGGGGGCAGATACGCAGTATTTT. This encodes CASSLLAGADTQYF.

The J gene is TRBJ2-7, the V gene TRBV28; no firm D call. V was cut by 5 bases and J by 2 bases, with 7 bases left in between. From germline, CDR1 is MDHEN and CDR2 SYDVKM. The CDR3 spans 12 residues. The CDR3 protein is CASSAIPYEQYF. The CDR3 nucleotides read TGTGCCAGCAGTGCTATTCCCTACGAGCAGTACTTC.

CDR3 sequence: CASSLFGGGHNEQFF. For the CDR3, the DNA is TGTGCCAGCAGTTTATTTGGAGGGGGCCACAATGAGCAGTTCTTC. V is TRBV28 and J is TRBJ2-1; D perhaps matches TRBD1 (7 bases). Germline V gene data show CDR1 as MDHEN and CDR2 as SYDVKM. V shed 1 base and J shed 5 bases, with 12 bases lying between them. The length of the CDR3 is 15 residues.

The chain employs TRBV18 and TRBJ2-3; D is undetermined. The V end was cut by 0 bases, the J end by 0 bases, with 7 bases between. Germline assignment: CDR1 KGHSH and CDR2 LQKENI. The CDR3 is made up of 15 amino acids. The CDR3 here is CASSPPIRSTDTQYF. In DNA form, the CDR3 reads TGTGCCAGCTCACCACCGATCAGGAGCACAGATACGCAGTATTTT.

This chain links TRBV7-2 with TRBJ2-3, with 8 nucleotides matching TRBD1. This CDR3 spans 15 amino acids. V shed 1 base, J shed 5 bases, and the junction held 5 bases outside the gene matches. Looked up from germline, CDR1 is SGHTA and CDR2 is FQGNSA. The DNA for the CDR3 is TGTGCCAGCAGCTTAGTCGGAACAGGGGGAGATACGCAGTATTTT. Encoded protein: CASSLVGTGGDTQYF.

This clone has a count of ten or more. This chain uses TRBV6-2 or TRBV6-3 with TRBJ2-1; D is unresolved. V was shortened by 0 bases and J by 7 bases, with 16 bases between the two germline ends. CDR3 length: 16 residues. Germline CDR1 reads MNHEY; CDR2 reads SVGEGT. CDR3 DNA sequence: TGTGCCAGCAGTTACTCGAATCCCCAACAGTATAATGAGCAGTTCTTC. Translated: CASSYSNPQQYNEQFF.

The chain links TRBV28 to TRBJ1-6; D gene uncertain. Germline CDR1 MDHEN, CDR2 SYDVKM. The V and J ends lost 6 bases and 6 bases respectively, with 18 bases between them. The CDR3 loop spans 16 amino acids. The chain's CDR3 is CASSWSVFFLNSPLHF. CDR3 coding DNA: TGTGCCAGCAGCTGGAGCGTTTTTTTCCTTAATTCACCCCTCCACTTT.

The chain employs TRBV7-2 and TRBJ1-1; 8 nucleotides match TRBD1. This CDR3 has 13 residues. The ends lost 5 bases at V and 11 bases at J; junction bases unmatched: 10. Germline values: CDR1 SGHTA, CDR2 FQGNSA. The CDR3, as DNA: TGTGCCAGCAGCCCCGGACAGGGCGGTCGGGCTTTCTTT. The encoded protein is CASSPGQGGRAFF.